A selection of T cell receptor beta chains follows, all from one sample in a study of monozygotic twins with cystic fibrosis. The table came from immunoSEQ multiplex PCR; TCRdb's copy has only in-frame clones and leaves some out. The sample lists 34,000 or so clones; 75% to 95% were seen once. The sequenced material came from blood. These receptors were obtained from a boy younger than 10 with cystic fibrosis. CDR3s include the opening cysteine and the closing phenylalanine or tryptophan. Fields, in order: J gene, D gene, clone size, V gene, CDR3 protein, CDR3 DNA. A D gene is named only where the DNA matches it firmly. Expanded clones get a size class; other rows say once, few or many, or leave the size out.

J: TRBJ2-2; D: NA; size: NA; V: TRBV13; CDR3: CASSGRDGNTGELFF; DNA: TGTGCCAGCAGCGGTAGGGACGGGAACACCGGGGAGCTGTTTTTT
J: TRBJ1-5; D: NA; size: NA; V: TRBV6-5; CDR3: CASSPREGHQPQHF; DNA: TGTGCCAGCAGTCCCCGGGAAGGGCATCAGCCCCAGCATTTT
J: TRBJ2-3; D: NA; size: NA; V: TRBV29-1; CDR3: CSVTAGLPDTQYF; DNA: TGCAGCGTCACGGCGGGTCTCCCAGATACGCAGTATTTT
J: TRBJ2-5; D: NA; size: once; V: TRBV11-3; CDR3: CASSLEEWAQYF; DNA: TGTGCCAGCAGCTTAGAGGAATGGGCCCAGTACTTC
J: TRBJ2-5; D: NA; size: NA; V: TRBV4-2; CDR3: CASSLESLGGRGETQYF; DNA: TGTGCCAGCAGCCTAGAAAGCCTCGGGGGTAGGGGAGAGACCCAGTACTTC
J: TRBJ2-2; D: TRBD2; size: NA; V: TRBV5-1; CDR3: CASSMAGGRLNTGELFF; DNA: TGCGCCAGCAGCATGGCGGGAGGGAGGTTGAACACCGGGGAGCTGTTTTTT
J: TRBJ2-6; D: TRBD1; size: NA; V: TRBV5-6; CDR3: CASSSGTGEFSSGANVLTF; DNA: TGTGCCAGCAGCTCCGGGACAGGGGAATTCAGCTCTGGGGCCAACGTCCTGACTTTC
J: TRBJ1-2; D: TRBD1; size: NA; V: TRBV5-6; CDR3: CASSEILGQAPMDGYTF; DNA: TGTGCCAGCAGCGAAATATTAGGACAGGCGCCAATGGATGGCTACACCTTC
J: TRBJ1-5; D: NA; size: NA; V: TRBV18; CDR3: CASSPGGNQPQHF; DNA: TGTGCCAGCTCACCCGGCGGCAATCAGCCCCAGCATTTT
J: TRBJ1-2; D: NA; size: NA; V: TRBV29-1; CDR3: CSVASAGPPSTF; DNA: TGCAGCGTTGCCTCGGCGGGGCCACCGAGTACCTTC
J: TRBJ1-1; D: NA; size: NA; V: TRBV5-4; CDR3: CASRFQGGPSTFF; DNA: TGTGCCAGCAGATTTCAGGGTGGCCCCAGTACTTTCTTT
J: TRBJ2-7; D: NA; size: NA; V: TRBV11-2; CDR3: CASSPGLLGEQYF; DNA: TGTGCCAGCAGCCCTGGACTCCTTGGGGAGCAGTACTTC
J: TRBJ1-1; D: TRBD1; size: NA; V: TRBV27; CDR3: CASSLTGGSAEAFF; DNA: TGTGCCAGCAGTCTAACAGGGGGCTCAGCTGAAGCTTTCTTT
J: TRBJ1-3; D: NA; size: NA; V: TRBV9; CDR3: CASSVEGVYGNTIYF; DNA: TGTGCCAGCAGCGTAGAGGGGGTTTATGGAAACACCATATATTTT
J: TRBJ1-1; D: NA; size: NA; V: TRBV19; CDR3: CASSPQDQTEAFF; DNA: TGTGCCAGTAGTCCTCAGGATCAAACTGAAGCTTTCTTT
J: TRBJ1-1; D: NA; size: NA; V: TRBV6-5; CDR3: CASRNLGGPEAFF; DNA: TGTGCCAGCAGAAATCTAGGGGGACCTGAAGCTTTCTTT
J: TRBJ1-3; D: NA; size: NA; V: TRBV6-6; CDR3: CASSYRGSSGNTIYF; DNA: TGTGCCAGCAGTTACCGGGGGAGCTCTGGAAACACCATATATTTT
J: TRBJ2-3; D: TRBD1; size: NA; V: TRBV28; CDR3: CASKTGLSTDTQYF; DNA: TGTGCCAGTAAGACAGGGCTCAGCACAGATACGCAGTATTTT
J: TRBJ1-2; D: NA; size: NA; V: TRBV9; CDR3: CASSTGTPDVYGYTF; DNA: TGTGCCAGCAGCACCGGGACCCCGGACGTCTATGGCTACACCTTC
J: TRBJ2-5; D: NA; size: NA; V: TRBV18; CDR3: CASSRGAQETQYF; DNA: TGTGCCAGCTCACGGGGAGCTCAAGAGACCCAGTACTTC
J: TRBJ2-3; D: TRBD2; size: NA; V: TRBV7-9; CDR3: CASSLSGGTDTQYF; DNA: TGTGCCAGCAGCCTTAGCGGGGGGACAGATACGCAGTATTTT
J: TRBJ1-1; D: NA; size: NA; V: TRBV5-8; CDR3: CASSLRTSMNTEAFF; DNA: TGTGCCAGCAGCTTGAGGACGTCTATGAACACTGAAGCTTTCTTT
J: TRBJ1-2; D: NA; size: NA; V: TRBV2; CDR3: CASSDSQMGYGYTF; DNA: TGTGCCAGCAGTGACTCTCAGATGGGCTATGGCTACACCTTC
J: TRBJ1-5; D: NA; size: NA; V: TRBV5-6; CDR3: CASSVGRFYSNQPQHF; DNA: TGTGCCAGCAGCGTTGGACGGTTCTATAGCAATCAGCCCCAGCATTTT